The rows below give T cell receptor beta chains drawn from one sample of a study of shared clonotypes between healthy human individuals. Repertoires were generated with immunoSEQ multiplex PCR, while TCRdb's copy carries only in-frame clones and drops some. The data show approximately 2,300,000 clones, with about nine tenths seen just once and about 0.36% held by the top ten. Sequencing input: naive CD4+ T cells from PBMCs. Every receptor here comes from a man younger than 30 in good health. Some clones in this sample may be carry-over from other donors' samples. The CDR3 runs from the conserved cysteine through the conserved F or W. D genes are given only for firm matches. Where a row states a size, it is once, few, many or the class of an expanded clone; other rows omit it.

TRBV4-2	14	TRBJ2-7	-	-	CASSPFSVSYEQYF	TGTGCCAGCAGCCCCTTTTCCGTAAGCTACGAGCAGTACTTC
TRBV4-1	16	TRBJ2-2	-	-	CASAPMGRGRTGELFF	TGCGCCAGCGCCCCGATGGGCAGGGGGAGGACCGGGGAGCTGTTTTTT
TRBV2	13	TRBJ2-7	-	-	CASNGVPPNEQYF	TGTGCCAGCAATGGGGTGCCCCCGAACGAGCAGTACTTC
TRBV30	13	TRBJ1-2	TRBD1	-	CAWGTGGGYGYTF	TGTGCCTGGGGGACAGGGGGTGGCTATGGCTACACCTTC
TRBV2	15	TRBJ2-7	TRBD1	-	CASSVGTGGHYEQYF	TGTGCCAGCAGTGTAGGGACAGGGGGGCACTACGAGCAGTACTTC
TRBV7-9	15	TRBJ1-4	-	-	CASSLAGPSNEKLFF	TGTGCCAGCAGCTTAGCAGGTCCAAGTAATGAAAAACTGTTTTTT
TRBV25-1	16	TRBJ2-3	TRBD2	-	CASSGIRGRGEDTQYF	TGTGCCAGCAGTGGAATCCGTGGACGGGGGGAAGATACGCAGTATTTT
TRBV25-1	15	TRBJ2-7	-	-	CASSEFRGSSYEQYF	TGTGCCAGCAGTGAATTCAGGGGTTCCTCCTACGAGCAGTACTTC
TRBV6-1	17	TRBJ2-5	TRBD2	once	CASSEGTSGRTAETQYF	TGTGCCAGCAGTGAGGGGACTAGCGGGAGGACTGCTGAGACCCAGTACTTC
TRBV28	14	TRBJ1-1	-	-	CASSLEGGWTEAFF	TGTGCCAGCAGTTTGGAGGGGGGCTGGACTGAAGCTTTCTTT
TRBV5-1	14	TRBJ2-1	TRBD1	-	CASSPGQGINEQFF	TGCGCCAGCAGCCCGGGACAGGGTATCAATGAGCAGTTCTTC
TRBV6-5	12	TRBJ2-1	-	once	CASSRSLNEQFF	TGTGCCAGCAGTCGAAGCCTCAATGAGCAGTTCTTC
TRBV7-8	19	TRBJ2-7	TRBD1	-	CASSQRLGQNKHQNYEQYF	TGTGCCAGCAGTCAAAGGCTGGGACAGAACAAACATCAAAACTACGAGCAGTACTTC
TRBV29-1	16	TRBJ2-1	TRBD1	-	CSVSLRGTGAYNEQFF	TGCAGCGTTTCGTTGAGGGGGACAGGGGCCTACAATGAGCAGTTCTTC
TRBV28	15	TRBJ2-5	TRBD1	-	CASSPGTGLGETQYF	TGTGCCAGCAGTCCCGGGACAGGTCTGGGGGAGACCCAGTACTTC
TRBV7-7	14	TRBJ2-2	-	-	CASSPSGVPGELFF	TGTGCCAGCAGCCCATCGGGGGTCCCCGGGGAGCTGTTTTTT
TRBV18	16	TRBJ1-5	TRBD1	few	CASSPDRGWEDQPQHF	TGTGCCAGCTCACCCGACAGGGGATGGGAGGATCAGCCCCAGCATTTT
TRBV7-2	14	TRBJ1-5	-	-	CASSLYVSNQPQHF	TGTGCCAGCAGCTTATATGTTAGCAATCAGCCCCAGCATTTT
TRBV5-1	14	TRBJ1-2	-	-	CASSLAGPNYGYTF	TGCGCCAGCAGCTTGGCGGGGCCCAACTATGGCTACACCTTC
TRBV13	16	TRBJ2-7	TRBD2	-	CASRWTSGTISYEQYF	TGTGCCAGCAGGTGGACTAGCGGGACTATCTCCTACGAGCAGTACTTC
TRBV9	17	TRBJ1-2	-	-	CASSAEGRSFSVYGYTF	TGTGCCAGCAGCGCAGAGGGCAGATCCTTCTCGGTCTATGGCTACACCTTC
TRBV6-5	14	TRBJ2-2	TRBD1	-	CASSGQGNTGELFF	TGTGCCAGCAGCGGACAGGGAAACACCGGGGAGCTGTTTTTT
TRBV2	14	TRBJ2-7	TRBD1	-	CASRPGQGPGEQYF	TGTGCCAGCAGACCGGGACAGGGACCAGGGGAGCAGTACTTC
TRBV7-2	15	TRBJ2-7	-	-	CASSLGSGLLTEQYF	TGTGCCAGCAGCTTAGGATCCGGTCTTCTGACAGAGCAGTACTTC
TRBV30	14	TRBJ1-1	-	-	CAWSVSLMNTEAFF	TGTGCCTGGAGTGTAAGTCTCATGAACACTGAAGCTTTCTTT
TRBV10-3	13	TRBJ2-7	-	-	CATNRGDSYEQYF	TGTGCCACGAACCGAGGGGATTCCTACGAGCAGTACTTC
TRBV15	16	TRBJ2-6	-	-	CATSRNTPSGANVLTF	TGTGCCACCAGCAGAAACACACCAAGTGGGGCCAACGTCCTGACTTTC
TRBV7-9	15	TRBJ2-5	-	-	CASSLVLGGEETQYF	TGTGCCAGCAGCTTAGTTTTAGGGGGAGAAGAGACCCAGTACTTC
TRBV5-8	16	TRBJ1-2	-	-	CASSSSDEAPHYGYTF	TGTGCCAGCAGCTCCTCGGACGAGGCCCCGCACTATGGCTACACCTTC
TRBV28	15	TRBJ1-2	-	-	CASSPGLGANYGYTF	TGTGCCAGCAGCCCCGGACTCGGGGCTAACTATGGCTACACCTTC
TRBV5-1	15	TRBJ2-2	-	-	CASSLGDWNTGELFF	TGCGCCAGCAGCCTGGGGGACTGGAACACCGGGGAGCTGTTTTTT
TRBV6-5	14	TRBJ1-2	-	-	CASALNRANYGYTF	TGTGCCAGCGCCCTCAACAGGGCCAACTATGGCTACACCTTC
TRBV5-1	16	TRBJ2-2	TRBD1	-	CASSKQGARDTGELFF	TGCGCCAGCAGTAAACAGGGGGCGCGGGACACCGGGGAGCTGTTTTTT
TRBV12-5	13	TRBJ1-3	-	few	CASGQGAGNTIYF	TGTGCTAGTGGTCAGGGCGCTGGAAACACCATATATTTT
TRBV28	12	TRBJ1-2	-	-	CASSFGYYGYTF	TGTGCCAGCAGTTTTGGGTACTATGGCTACACCTTC
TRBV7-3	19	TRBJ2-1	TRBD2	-	CASSLLGSPLAGGYNEQFF	TGTGCCAGCAGCTTATTAGGTTCCCCTCTAGCGGGAGGCTACAATGAGCAGTTCTTC
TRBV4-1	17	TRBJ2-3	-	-	CASSRDSRGGVADTQYF	TGCGCCAGCAGCCGGGACTCCAGAGGGGGAGTCGCAGATACGCAGTATTTT
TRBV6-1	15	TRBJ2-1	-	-	CASSDISGTYNEQFF	TGTGCCAGCAGTGATATCAGCGGGACATACAATGAGCAGTTCTTC
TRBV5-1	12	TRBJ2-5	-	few	CASSFPQETQYF	TGCGCCAGCAGCTTCCCACAAGAGACCCAGTACTTC
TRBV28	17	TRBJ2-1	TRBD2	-	CASSSWTSGPTYNEQFF	TGTGCCAGCAGTTCGTGGACTAGCGGGCCAACTTACAATGAGCAGTTCTTC
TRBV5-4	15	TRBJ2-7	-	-	CASSPGGVYSYEQYF	TGTGCCAGCAGCCCCGGAGGGGTCTACTCCTACGAGCAGTACTTC
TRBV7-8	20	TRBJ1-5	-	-	CASSLARAERYYYSNQPQHF	TGTGCCAGCAGCTTAGCGAGAGCAGAGCGCTACTATTATAGCAATCAGCCCCAGCATTTT
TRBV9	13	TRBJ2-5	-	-	CASSVSVQETQYF	TGTGCCAGCAGCGTTTCAGTCCAAGAGACCCAGTACTTC
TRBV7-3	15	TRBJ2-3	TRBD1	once	CASSARTGRADTQYF	TGTGCCAGCAGCGCCCGGACAGGGCGCGCGGATACGCAGTATTTT
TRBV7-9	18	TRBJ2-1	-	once	CASSLAETWGSRYNEQFF	TGTGCCAGCAGCTTAGCGGAAACATGGGGTTCGCGGTACAATGAGCAGTTCTTC
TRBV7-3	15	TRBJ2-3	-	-	CASSRGLAGTDTQYF	TGTGCCAGCAGTCGCGGACTGGCGGGCACAGATACGCAGTATTTT
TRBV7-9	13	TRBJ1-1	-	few	CASSLGGGGEAFF	TGTGCCAGCAGCTTGGGCGGGGGCGGTGAAGCTTTCTTT
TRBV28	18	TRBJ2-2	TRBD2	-	CASSLIFGLAEYTGELFF	TGTGCCAGCAGTTTGATTTTCGGGCTAGCGGAATACACCGGGGAGCTGTTTTTT
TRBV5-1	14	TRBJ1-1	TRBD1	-	CASSLAQGDGGAFF	TGCGCCAGCAGCTTGGCACAGGGGGACGGCGGAGCTTTCTTT
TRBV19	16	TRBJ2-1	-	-	CASSIVLGTSKNEQFF	TGTGCCAGTAGTATCGTACTCGGGACAAGTAAGAATGAGCAGTTCTTC
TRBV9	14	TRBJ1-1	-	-	CASSVTVVNTEAFF	TGTGCCAGCAGCGTCACGGTAGTGAACACTGAAGCTTTCTTT
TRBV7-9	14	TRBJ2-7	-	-	CASSLFQADHEQYF	TGTGCCAGCAGCTTATTCCAGGCAGACCACGAGCAGTACTTC
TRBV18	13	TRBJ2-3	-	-	CASHPPSADTQYF	TGTGCCAGCCACCCTCCCAGCGCAGATACGCAGTATTTT
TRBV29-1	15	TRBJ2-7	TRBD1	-	CSVDRSGTGEYEQYF	TGCAGCGTTGATCGGTCCGGGACAGGGGAGTACGAGCAGTACTTC
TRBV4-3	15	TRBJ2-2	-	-	CASSQEVGYTGELFF	TGCGCCAGCAGCCAAGAGGTGGGGTACACCGGGGAGCTGTTTTTT
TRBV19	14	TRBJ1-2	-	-	CATKTQDSNYGYTF	TGTGCCACCAAGACACAGGATTCGAACTATGGCTACACCTTC
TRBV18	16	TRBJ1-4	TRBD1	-	CASSITGVATNEKLFF	TGTGCCAGCTCAATAACAGGGGTGGCAACTAATGAAAAACTGTTTTTT
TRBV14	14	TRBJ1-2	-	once	CASSQPGRAYGYTF	TGTGCCAGCAGCCAACCAGGCAGGGCCTATGGCTACACCTTC
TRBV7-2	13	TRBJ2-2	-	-	CASSSVGTGELFF	TGTGCCAGCAGTTCCGTAGGGACCGGGGAGCTGTTTTTT
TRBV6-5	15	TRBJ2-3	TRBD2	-	CASSYSGSGTDTQYF	TGTGCCAGCAGTTACAGCGGGAGCGGCACAGATACGCAGTATTTT